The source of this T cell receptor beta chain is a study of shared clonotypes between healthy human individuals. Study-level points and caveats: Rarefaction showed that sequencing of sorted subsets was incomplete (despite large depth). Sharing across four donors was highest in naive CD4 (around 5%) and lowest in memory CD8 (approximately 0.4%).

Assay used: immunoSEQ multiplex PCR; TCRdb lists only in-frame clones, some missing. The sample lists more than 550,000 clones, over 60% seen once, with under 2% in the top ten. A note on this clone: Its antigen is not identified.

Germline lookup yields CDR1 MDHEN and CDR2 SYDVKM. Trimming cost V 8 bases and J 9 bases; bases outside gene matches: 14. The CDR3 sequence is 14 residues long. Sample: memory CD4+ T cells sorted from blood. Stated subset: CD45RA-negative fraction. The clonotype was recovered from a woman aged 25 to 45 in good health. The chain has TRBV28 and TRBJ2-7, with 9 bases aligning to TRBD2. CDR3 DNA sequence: TGTGCCAGCTCCTCGGGCGGGAGGGCCGTTCGGCAGTACTTC. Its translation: CASSSGGRAVRQYF.